This TCR beta chain was sequenced for a study of T-cell memory formation after mild COVID-19. Findings of the study overall: Pre-infection memory contained some responding clones, which suggested that cross-reactive memory had joined. Among contracting clones, CD4+ were mainly CM/EM and CD8+ enriched in EMRA. In second-wave clones peaking day 37, SARS-CoV-2 specificity remained unconfirmed.

5'RACE with constant-segment primers built TCRalpha and TCRbeta cDNA libraries with UMIs. TCRdb called the 5' RACE reads again in MiXCR, with one record for every CDR3 protein. The table has more than 45,000 distinct CDR3 sequences, approximately 9% seen once. From germline, CDR1 is MNHEY and CDR2 SMNVEV (reference sequence). With 5 bases clipped from V and 4 bases from J, the junction kept 11 bases outside the gene matches. This CDR3 is built from 16 residues. This clonotype was picked up a small number of times. Its specificity is unknown. V is TRBV27 and J is TRBJ1-5, with 7 bases fitting TRBD1. What was sequenced was PBMCs or a T cell subset sorted from them (not recorded which). The receptor's source is an adult woman who had mild COVID-19 (a few samples of this study predate the infection). Cell type and time point are not known. CDR3 sequence (DNA): TGTGCCAGCAGTCCAACGACAGGGTATCGGAATCAGCCCCAGCATTTT. This encodes CASSPTTGYRNQPQHF.